The 20 T cell receptor beta chains presented below share a single source sample, sequenced in a study of T cell repertoires in cytomegalovirus infection. Using its own MiXCR run on the reads, TCRdb lists one record per CDR3 protein. The sample carries about 150,000 distinct CDR3 sequences, 23% recorded once. The sequencing sample was made of PBMCs. These receptors all come from a human donor in good health (CMV status not recorded). Some clones in this sample may be carry-over from other donors' samples.

This clonotype was found a few times. This chain uses TRBV12-3 or TRBV12-4 with TRBJ1-1; D is undetermined. The CDR3 is made up of 14 amino acids. The V and J ends lost 3 bases and 1 base respectively, with 9 bases between them. CDR3 region: CASSLSGANTEAFF. The CDR3 DNA follows: TGTGCCAGCAGTTTGTCAGGCGCGAACACTGAAGCTTTCTTT.

Many counts were recorded for this clonotype. V gene TRBV18 combines with J gene TRBJ1-6; D might be TRBD1 (6 bases). V was trimmed by 5 bases and J by 6 bases, leaving 8 bases between them. This CDR3 has 13 amino acids. Germline values: CDR1 KGHSH, CDR2 LQKENI. The CDR3 DNA reads TGTGCCAGCTCAAAGGACAGTAATTCACCCCTCCACTTT. It encodes CASSKDSNSPLHF.

V and J are TRBV2 and TRBJ1-1; 7 nucleotides line up with TRBD1. The CDR3 extends over 14 amino acids. V was pared by 7 bases and J by 4 bases, with 9 bases of the junction left unmatched. Germline-derived CDR1 and CDR2 are SNHLY and FYNNEI. The CDR3 DNA follows: TGTGCCAGCACCGCGAGCCCAGGGGGCACTGAAGCTTTCTTT. It translates to CASTASPGGTEAFF.

The V and J genes are TRBV15 and TRBJ1-1; tentative D call: TRBD1 (5 bases). From germline, CDR1 is LNHNV and CDR2 YYDKDF (reference sequence). This CDR3 is 13 amino acids long. Trimming cost V 4 bases and J 1 base, with 7 bases left between them. The CDR3 sequence: CATSKTANTEAFF. The DNA of the CDR3 is TGTGCCACCAGCAAGACAGCGAACACTGAAGCTTTCTTT.

This clonotype appeared a few times. The V gene is TRBV15, the J gene TRBJ2-3, with D unresolved. Deletions cut 5 bases from V and 2 bases from J, with 14 bases between. The V gene's germline CDR1 is LNHNV and CDR2 YYDKDF (reference sequence). CDR3 length equals 15 residues. For the CDR3, the DNA is TGTGCCACCAGCCGGCGAGTGAACCCCACAGATACGCAGTATTTT. Protein sequence: CATSRRVNPTDTQYF.

CDR3 residues: CSGDRVGETQYF. For the CDR3, the DNA is TGCAGCGGGGACAGGGTGGGAGAGACCCAGTACTTC. J is TRBJ2-5 and V is TRBV29-1; the match to TRBD1 covers 9 bases. This CDR3 is 12 amino acids long. The ends lost 7 bases at V and 4 bases at J; junction bases unmatched: 4. CDR1 is SQVTM, CDR2 ANQGSEA, per germline.

In its sample, this clonotype was seen many times. The V call is TRBV15, the J call TRBJ1-6; D is unclear. The germline V gene has CDR1 LNHNV and CDR2 YYDKDF (reference sequence). V dropped 0 bases and J dropped 9 bases, with 12 bases sitting between them. The CDR3 is 15 residues long. The CDR3 sequence is CATSRDRVSFSPLHF. CDR3 coding DNA: TGTGCCACCAGCAGAGATCGAGTCTCATTTTCACCCCTCCACTTT.

In nucleotides, the CDR3 is TGTGCCAGTAGGAGGGGCTCGAACACTGAAGCTTTCTTT. It yields the protein CASRRGSNTEAFF. The chain is built from TRBV19 and TRBJ1-1, with D maybe TRBD1 (5 bases). Deletions cut 6 bases from V and 1 base from J, with 9 bases between. Germline CDR1 LNHDA, CDR2 SQIVND (reference sequence). The length of the CDR3 is 13 residues.

CDR3 protein: CASRTLYEQYF. In DNA form, the CDR3 reads TGTGCCAGCAGGACTTTATACGAGCAGTACTTC. This sequence joins TRBV27 and TRBJ2-7; unclear D gene. Looked up from germline, CDR1 is MNHEY and CDR2 is SMNVEV (reference sequence). This CDR3 region has 11 residues. V dropped 6 bases and J dropped 4 bases, with 7 bases sitting between them.

In this sample, this clonotype turned up many times. The chain recombines TRBV7-9 with TRBJ2-6; D is tentatively TRBD1 or TRBD2 (6 bases each). Germline V gives CDR1 SEHNR, CDR2 FQNEAQ (reference sequence). The germline V and J ends were trimmed by 5 bases and 4 bases, with 12 bases remaining between them. The length of the CDR3 is 15 residues. Here the CDR3 reads CASSRTGAGANVLTF. The CDR3, as DNA: TGTGCCAGCAGCCGCACGGGGGCCGGGGCCAACGTCCTGACTTTC.

In its sample, this clonotype was seen a few times. The chain recombines TRBV12-3 or TRBV12-4 with TRBJ2-5, with TRBD1 matching 7 bases. The CDR3 is 15 amino acids. Trimming took 7 bases from V and 3 from J; bases not matched to a gene: 11. CDR3 sequence: CASTRVGQPEETQYF. As DNA, the CDR3 is TGTGCCAGCACCCGGGTGGGACAGCCAGAAGAGACCCAGTACTTC.

V and J are TRBV15 and TRBJ2-5, with D hard to call. Trimming cost V 0 bases and J 5 bases, with 10 bases left between them. The CDR3 totals 14 residues. The germline V gene has CDR1 LNHNV and CDR2 YYDKDF (reference sequence). The CDR3 protein is CATSRDQGLETQYF. CDR3 nucleotide sequence: TGTGCCACCAGCAGAGATCAAGGGCTGGAGACCCAGTACTTC.

This clonotype was picked up many times. The chain is built from TRBV7-2 and TRBJ2-7; D call uncertain. The germline V gene encodes CDR1 SGHTA and CDR2 FQGNSA. V lost 1 base to trimming and J lost 5 bases, with 9 bases between them. This CDR3 has 13 residues. CDR3 sequence (DNA): TGTGCCAGCAGCTTAGTCGGGTTGAACGAGCAGTACTTC. Amino acids: CASSLVGLNEQYF.

This clonotype was seen a handful of times. V usage is TRBV6-2 or TRBV6-3 and J usage is TRBJ2-1, with 7 bases fitting TRBD2. The junction had 8 bases not matched to a gene; V was cut back by 2 bases and J by 7 bases. This CDR3 region has 15 residues. Per germline, CDR1 MNHEY and CDR2 SVGEGT. This chain's CDR3 is CASSYLGLVGNEQFF. In DNA form, the CDR3 reads TGTGCCAGCAGTTACCTTGGACTAGTTGGTAATGAGCAGTTCTTC.

About this clonotype: This sequence may be a read error, since a much larger clone differs from it by one base. V gene TRBV7-3 combines with J gene TRBJ2-3, with 14 bases identical to TRBD2. V gave up 5 bases and J gave up 1 base; unmatched junction bases: 5. The CDR3 spans 17 residues. Germline CDR1 reads SGHTA; CDR2 reads FQGTGA. The CDR3 spells CASSTGTSGGGTDTQYF. The CDR3 coding sequence is TGTGCCAGCAGCACAGGGACTAGCGGGGGAGGCACAGATACGCAGTATTTT.

The V call is TRBV5-1, the J call TRBJ2-3; 10 bases line up with TRBD2. This CDR3 region has 16 residues. Trimming removed 0 bases from V and 1 base from J; junction bases left unmatched: 2. The V gene's germline CDR1 is SGHRS and CDR2 YFSETQ. The CDR3 DNA reads as TGCGCCAGCAGCTTGGCTGGACTAGCGGGCACAGATACGCAGTATTTT. Amino acids: CASSLAGLAGTDTQYF.

In this sample, this clonotype turned up many times. The chain is built from TRBV7-2 and TRBJ2-5; 8 nucleotides agree with TRBD2. The CDR3 length is 15 residues. J lost 1 base, V lost 2 bases, and 3 bases had no gene match. The germline V gene encodes CDR1 SGHTA and CDR2 FQGNSA. CDR3 protein: CASSLSSGSQETQYF. The CDR3, as DNA: TGTGCCAGCAGCTTATCGAGCGGGAGCCAAGAGACCCAGTACTTC.

This clonotype ranks as medium-sized. V and J are TRBV7-9 and TRBJ2-7; TRBD1 might be the D (6 bases). The CDR3 sequence is 14 residues long. Germline-derived CDR1 and CDR2 are SEHNR and FQNEAQ (reference sequence). Deletions cut 1 base from V and 2 bases from J, with 9 bases between. For the CDR3, the DNA is TGTGCCAGCAGCTTAGGGACAGCTGCCTACGAGCAGTACTTC. The encoded protein is CASSLGTAAYEQYF.

This clonotype was counted at least ten times. The chain is built from TRBV12-3 or TRBV12-4 and TRBJ2-3; possibly TRBD1 for D (6 bases). CDR3 length: 12 amino acids. Deletions cut 6 bases from V and 8 bases from J, with 12 bases between. The CDR3 protein is CASRKTGTTQYF. The CDR3 region has the DNA TGTGCCAGCAGGAAGACAGGAACTACGCAGTATTTT.

This clonotype has just a few counts. A read error may account for a junction end that differs from germline. The chain combines TRBV7-8 with TRBJ2-7; weak D call: TRBD1 (5 bases). CDR3 size: 12 residues. Germline V lookup: CDR1 SGHVS, CDR2 FQNEAQ. The DNA of the CDR3 is TGTGCCAGCAGTTTAGGGGAAAACGAGCAGTACTTC. Its translation: CASSLGENEQYF.